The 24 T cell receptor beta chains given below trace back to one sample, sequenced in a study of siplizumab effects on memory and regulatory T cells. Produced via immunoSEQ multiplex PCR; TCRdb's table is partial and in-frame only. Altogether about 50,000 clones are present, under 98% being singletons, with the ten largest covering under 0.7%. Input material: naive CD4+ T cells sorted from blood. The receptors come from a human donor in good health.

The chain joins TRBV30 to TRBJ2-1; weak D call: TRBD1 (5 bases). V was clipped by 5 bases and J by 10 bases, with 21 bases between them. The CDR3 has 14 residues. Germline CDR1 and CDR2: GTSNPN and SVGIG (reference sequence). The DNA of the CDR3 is TGTGCCTGGGCAGGGTTACACGCAACGGGCGAGCAGTTCTTC. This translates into CAWAGLHATGEQFF.

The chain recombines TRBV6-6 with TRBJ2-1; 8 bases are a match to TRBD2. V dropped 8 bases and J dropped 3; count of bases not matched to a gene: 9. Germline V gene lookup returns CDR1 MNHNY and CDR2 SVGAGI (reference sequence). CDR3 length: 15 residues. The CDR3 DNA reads TGTGCCAGCCGATTTGGAGCGGGAGACTACAATGAGCAGTTCTTC. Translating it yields CASRFGAGDYNEQFF.

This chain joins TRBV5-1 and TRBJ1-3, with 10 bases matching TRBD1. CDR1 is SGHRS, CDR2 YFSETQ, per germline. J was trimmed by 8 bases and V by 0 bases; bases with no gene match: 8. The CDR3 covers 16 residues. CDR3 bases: TGCGCCAGCAGCTTGGACCCGGGACAGGGGACGGACACCATATATTTT. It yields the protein CASSLDPGQGTDTIYF.

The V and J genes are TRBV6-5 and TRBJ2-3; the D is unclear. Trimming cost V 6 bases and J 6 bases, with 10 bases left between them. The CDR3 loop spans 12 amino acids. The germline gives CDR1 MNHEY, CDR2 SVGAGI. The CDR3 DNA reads TGTGCCAGCAGCTCCCAATTGGATACGCAGTATTTT. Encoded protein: CASSSQLDTQYF.

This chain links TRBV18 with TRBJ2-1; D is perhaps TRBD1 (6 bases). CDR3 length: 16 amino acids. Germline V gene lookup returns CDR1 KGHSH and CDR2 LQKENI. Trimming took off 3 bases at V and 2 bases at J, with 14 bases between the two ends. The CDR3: CASSPVTGITYNEQFF. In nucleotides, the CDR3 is TGTGCCAGCTCACCCGTTACAGGGATCACCTACAATGAGCAGTTCTTC.

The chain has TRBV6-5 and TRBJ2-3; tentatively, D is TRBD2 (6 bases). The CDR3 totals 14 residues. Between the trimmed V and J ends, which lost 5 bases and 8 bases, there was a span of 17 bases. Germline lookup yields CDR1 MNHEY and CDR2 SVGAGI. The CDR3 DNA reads TGTGCCAGCAGTGGCGGCGGGATCCCTCGTACGCAGTATTTT. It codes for CASSGGGIPRTQYF.

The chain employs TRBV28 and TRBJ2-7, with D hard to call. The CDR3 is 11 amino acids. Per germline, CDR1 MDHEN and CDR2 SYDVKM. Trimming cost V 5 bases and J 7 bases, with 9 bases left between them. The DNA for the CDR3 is TGTGCCAGCAGTAAGACTCGGGAGCAGTACTTC. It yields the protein CASSKTREQYF. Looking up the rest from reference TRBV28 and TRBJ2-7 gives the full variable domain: DVKVTQSSRYLVKRTGEKVFLECVQDMDHENMFWYRQDPGLGLRLIYFSYDVKMKEKGDIPEGYSVSREKKERFSLILESASTNQTSMYLCASSKTREQYFGPGTRLTVT.

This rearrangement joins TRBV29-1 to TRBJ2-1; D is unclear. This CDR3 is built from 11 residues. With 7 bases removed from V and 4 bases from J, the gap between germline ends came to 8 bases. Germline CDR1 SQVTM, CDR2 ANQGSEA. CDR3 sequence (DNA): TGCAGCGGTGTAAGGTACAATGAGCAGTTCTTC. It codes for CSGVRYNEQFF.

In DNA form, the CDR3 reads TGTGCCAGCAGCTTCGGGACCCGATTGGGGACCGGGGAGCTGTTTTTT. Translating gives CASSFGTRLGTGELFF. The rearrangement joins TRBV7-3 to TRBJ2-2, with D perhaps being TRBD1 or TRBD2 (5 bases each). Trimming removed 3 bases at V and 5 bases at J, with 16 bases between. Germline V CDR1 and CDR2: SGHTA, FQGTGA. There are 16 residues in the CDR3.

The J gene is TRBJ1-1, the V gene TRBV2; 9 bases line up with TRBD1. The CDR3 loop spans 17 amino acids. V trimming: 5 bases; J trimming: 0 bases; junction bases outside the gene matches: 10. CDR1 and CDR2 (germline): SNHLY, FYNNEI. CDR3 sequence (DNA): TGTGCCAGCAGTTCGACAGGGGGGAGGACAATGAACACTGAAGCTTTCTTT. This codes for CASSSTGGRTMNTEAFF.

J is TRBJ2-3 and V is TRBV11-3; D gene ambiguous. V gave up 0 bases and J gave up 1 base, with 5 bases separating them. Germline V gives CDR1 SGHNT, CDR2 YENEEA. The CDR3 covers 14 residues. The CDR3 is CASSLDRRTDTQYF. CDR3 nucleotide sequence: TGTGCCAGCAGCTTAGATCGCCGCACAGATACGCAGTATTTT.

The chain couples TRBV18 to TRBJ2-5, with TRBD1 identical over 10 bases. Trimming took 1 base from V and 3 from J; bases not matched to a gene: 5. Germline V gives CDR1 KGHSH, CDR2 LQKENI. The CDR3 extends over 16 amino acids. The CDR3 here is CASSPRVGTGEETQYF. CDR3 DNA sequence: TGTGCCAGCTCACCACGTGTCGGGACAGGGGAAGAGACCCAGTACTTC.

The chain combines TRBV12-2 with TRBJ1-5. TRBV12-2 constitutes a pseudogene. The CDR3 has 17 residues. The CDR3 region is CASRLVSRPGAEQPQHF. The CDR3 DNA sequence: TGTGCAAGTCGCTTAGTTAGCCGTCCGGGGGCCGAGCAGCCCCAGCATTTT.

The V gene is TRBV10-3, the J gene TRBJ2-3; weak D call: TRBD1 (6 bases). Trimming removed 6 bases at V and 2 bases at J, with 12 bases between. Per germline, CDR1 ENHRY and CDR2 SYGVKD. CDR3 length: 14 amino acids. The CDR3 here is CAISTGHVTDTQYF. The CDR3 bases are TGTGCCATCAGCACGGGACACGTCACAGATACGCAGTATTTT.

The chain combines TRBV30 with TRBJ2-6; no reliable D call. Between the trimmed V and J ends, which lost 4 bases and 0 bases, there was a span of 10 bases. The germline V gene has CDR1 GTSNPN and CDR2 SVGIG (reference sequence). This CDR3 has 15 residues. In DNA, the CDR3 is TGTGCCTGGACCCCGGGCCTCTCTGGGGCCAACGTCCTGACTTTC. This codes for CAWTPGLSGANVLTF.

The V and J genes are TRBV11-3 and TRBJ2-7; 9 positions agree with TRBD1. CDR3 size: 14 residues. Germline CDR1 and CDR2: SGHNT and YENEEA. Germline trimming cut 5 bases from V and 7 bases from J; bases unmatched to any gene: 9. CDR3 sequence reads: CASSPQGQGGEQYF. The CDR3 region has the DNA TGTGCCAGCAGCCCCCAGGGACAGGGAGGGGAGCAGTACTTC. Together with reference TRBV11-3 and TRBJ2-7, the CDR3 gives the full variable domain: EAGVVQSPRYKIIEKKQPVAFWCNPISGHNTLYWYLQNLGQGPELLIRYENEEAVDDSQLPKDRFSAERLKGVDSTLKIQPAELGDSAVYLCASSPQGQGGEQYFGPGTRLTVT.

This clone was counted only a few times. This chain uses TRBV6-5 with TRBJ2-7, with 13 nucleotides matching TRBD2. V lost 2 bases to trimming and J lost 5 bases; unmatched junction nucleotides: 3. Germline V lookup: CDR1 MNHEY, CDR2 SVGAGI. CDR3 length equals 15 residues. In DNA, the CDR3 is TGTGCCAGCAGTTACCGACTAGCGGGAGGCCACGAGCAGTACTTC. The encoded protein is CASSYRLAGGHEQYF.

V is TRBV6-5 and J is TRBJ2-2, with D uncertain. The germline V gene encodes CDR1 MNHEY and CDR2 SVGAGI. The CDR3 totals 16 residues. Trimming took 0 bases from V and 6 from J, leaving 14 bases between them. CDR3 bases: TGTGCCAGCAGTTACTCGAGCTCCCCAACACCCGGGGAGCTGTTTTTT. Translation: CASSYSSSPTPGELFF.

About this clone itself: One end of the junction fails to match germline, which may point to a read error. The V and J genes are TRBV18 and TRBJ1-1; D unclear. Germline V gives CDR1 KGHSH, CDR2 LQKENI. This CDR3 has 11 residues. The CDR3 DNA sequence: TGTGCCAGCACACCGAACACTGAAGCTTTCTTT. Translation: CASTPNTEAFF.

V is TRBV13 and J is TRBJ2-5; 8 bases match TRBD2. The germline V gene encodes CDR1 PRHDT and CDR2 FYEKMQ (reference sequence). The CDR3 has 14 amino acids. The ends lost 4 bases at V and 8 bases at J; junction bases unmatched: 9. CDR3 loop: CASSSQSGRGTQYF. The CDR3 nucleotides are TGTGCCAGCAGCTCCCAAAGCGGGAGAGGAACCCAGTACTTC.

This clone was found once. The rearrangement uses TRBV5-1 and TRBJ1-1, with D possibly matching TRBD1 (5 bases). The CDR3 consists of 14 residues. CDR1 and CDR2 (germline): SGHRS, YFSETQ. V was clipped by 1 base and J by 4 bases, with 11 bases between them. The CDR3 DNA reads TGCGCCAGCAGCTTGTCAGGGTCTGCCACTGAAGCTTTCTTT. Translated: CASSLSGSATEAFF. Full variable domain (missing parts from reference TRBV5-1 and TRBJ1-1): KAGVTQTPRYLIKTRGQQVTLSCSPISGHRSVSWYQQTPGQGLQFLFEYFSETQRNKGNFPGRFSGRQFSNSRSEMNVSTLELGDSALYLCASSLSGSATEAFFGQGTRLTVV.

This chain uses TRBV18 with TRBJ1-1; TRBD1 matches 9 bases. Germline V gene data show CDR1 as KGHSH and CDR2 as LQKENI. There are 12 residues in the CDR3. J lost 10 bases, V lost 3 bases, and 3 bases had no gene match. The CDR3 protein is CASSPGQGRAFF. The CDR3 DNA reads TGTGCCAGCTCACCCGGACAGGGGAGAGCTTTCTTT.

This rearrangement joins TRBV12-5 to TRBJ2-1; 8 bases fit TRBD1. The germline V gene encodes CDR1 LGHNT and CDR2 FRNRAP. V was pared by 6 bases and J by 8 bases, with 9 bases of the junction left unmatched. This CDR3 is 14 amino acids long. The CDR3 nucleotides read TGTGCTAGTGGCCAGGGGGCTCCGGGCCATGAGCAGTTCTTC. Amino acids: CASGQGAPGHEQFF. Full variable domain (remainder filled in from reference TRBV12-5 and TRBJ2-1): DARVTQTPRHKVTEMGQEVTMRCQPILGHNTVFWYRQTMMQGLELLAYFRNRAPLDDSGMPKDRFSAEMPDATLATLKIQPSEPRDSAVYFCASGQGAPGHEQFFGPGTRLTVL.

Here the CDR3 DNA reads TGTGCCAGCAGCCGATCCGGGCCGAGCTCCTACAATGAGCAGTTCTTC. Residues: CASSRSGPSSYNEQFF. The chain carries TRBV11-2 and TRBJ2-1, with D unresolved. The CDR3 has 16 amino acids. Trimming removed 5 bases from V and 0 bases from J, with 14 bases in between. Germline CDR1 SGHAT, CDR2 FQNNGV.